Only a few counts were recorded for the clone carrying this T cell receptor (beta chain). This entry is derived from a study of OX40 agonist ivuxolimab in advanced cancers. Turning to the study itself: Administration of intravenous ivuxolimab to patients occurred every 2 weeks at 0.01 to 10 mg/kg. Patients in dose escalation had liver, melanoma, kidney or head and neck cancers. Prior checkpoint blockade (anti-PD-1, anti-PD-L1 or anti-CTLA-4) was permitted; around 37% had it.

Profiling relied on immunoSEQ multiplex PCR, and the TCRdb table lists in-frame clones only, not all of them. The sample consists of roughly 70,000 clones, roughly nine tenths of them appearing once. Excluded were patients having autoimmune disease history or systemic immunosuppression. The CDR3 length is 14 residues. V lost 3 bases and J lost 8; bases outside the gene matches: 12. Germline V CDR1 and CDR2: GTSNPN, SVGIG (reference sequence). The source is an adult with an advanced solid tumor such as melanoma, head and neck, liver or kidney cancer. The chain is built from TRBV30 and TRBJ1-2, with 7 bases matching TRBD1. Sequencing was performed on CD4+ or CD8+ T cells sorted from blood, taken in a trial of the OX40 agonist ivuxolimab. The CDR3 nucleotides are TGTGCCTGGAGCCGAGTAACAGGGGTTGTAGGCTACACCTTC. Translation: CAWSRVTGVVGYTF.